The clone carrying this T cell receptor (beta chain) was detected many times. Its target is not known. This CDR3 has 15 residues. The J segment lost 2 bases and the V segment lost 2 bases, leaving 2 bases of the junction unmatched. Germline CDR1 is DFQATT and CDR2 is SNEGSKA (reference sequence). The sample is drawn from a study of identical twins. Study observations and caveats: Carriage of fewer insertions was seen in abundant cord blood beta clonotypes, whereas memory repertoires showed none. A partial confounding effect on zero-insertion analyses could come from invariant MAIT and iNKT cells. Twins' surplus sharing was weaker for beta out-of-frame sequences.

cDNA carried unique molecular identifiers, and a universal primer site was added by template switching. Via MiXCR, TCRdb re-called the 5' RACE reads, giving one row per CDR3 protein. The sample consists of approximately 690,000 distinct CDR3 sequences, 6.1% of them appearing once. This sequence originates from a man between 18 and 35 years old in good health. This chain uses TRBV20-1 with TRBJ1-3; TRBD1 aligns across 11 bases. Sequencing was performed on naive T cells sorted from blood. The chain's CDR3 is CSARPGQGAGNTIYF. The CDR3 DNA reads TGCAGTGCTAGACCGGGACAGGGGGCTGGAAACACCATATATTTT.